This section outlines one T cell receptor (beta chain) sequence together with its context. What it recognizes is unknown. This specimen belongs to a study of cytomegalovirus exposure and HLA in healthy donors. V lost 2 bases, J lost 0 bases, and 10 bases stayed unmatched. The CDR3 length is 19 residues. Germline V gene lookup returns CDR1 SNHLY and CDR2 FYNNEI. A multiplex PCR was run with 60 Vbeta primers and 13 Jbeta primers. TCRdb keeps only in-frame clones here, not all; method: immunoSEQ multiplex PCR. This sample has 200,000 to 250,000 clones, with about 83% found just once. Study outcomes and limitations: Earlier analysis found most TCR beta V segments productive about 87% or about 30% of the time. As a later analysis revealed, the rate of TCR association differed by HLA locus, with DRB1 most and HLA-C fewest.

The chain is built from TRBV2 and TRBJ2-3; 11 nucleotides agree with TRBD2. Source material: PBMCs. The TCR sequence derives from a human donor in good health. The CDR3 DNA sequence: TGTGCCAGCAGTGAACTGGTTTCGGCTAGCGGGAGGAGCACAGATACGCAGTATTTT. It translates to CASSELVSASGRSTDTQYF.